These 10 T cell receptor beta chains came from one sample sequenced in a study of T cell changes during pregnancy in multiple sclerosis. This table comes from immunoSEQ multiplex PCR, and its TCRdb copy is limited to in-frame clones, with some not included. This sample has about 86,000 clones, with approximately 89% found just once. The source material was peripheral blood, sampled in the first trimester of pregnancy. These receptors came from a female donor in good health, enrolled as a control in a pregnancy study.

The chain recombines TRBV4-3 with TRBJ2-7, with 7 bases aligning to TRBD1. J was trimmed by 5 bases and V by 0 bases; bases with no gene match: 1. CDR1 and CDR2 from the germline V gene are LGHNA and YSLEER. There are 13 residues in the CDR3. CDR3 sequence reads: CASSQDTGDEQYF. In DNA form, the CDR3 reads TGCGCCAGCAGCCAAGATACAGGGGACGAGCAGTACTTC.

CDR3 sequence reads: CASSRGTDRSNEKLFF. The CDR3 region has the DNA TGCGCCAGCAGCCGAGGGACAGACAGGAGTAATGAAAAACTGTTTTTT. The J gene is TRBJ1-4, the V gene TRBV4-3, with 7 bases matching TRBD1. The length of the CDR3 is 16 residues. Germline V gene sequence: CDR1 LGHNA, CDR2 YSLEER. V shed 4 bases, J shed 4 bases, and the junction held 9 bases outside the gene matches.

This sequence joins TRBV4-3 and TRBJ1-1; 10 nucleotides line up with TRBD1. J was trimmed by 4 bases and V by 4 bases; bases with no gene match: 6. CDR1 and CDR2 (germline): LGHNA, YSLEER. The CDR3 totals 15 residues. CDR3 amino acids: CASSRGTGALTEAFF. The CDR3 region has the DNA TGCGCCAGCAGCCGAGGGACAGGGGCTCTCACTGAAGCTTTCTTT.

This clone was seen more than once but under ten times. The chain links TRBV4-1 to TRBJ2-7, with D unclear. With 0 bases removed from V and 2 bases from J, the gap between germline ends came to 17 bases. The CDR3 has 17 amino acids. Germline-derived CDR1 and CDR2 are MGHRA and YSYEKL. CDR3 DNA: TGCGCCAGCAGCCAAGATCACCCCTGGGCGACCCCCTACGAGCAGTACTTC. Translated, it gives CASSQDHPWATPYEQYF.

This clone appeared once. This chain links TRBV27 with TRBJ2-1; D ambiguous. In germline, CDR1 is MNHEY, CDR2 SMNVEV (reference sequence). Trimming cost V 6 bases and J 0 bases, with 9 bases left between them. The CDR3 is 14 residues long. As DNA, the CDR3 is TGTGCCAGCAGCCCCTTTGTCTCCTACAATGAGCAGTTCTTC. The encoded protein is CASSPFVSYNEQFF.

The CDR3: CASSLAVAGGLEQFF. CDR3 nucleotide sequence: TGCGCCAGCAGCTTGGCGGTAGCGGGGGGCCTCGAGCAGTTCTTC. The V and J genes are TRBV5-1 and TRBJ2-1; 10 nucleotides agree with TRBD2. This CDR3 spans 15 amino acids. Germline values: CDR1 SGHRS, CDR2 YFSETQ. The V segment lost 0 bases and the J segment 10 bases; nucleotides outside the gene matches: 7.

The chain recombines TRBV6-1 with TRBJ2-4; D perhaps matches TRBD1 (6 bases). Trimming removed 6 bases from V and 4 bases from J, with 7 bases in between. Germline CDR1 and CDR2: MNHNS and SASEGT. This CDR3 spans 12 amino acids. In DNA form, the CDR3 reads TGTGCCAGCAGAGGACAGAAAAACATTCAGTACTTC. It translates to CASRGQKNIQYF.

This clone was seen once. As DNA, the CDR3 is TGTGCCAGCAGTTTTGTCTGGACAGGGGTTCCCTACGAGCAGTACTTC. Translated: CASSFVWTGVPYEQYF. This chain links TRBV27 with TRBJ2-7, with TRBD1 identical over 9 bases. The germline V gene encodes CDR1 MNHEY and CDR2 SMNVEV (reference sequence). V lost 3 bases to trimming and J lost 2 bases; unmatched junction nucleotides: 8. CDR3 length: 16 amino acids.

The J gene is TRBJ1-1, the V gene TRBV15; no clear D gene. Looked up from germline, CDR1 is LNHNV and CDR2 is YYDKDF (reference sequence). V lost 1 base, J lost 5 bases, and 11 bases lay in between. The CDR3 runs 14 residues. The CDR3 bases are TGTGCCACCAGCAGAGCCGGGTATCGGACTGAAGCTTTCTTT. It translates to CATSRAGYRTEAFF.

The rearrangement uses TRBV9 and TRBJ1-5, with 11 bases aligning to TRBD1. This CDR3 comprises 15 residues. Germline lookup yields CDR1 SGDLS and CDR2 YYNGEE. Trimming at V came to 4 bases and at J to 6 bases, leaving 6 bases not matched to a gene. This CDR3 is CASSPGTGGSQPQHF. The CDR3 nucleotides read TGTGCCAGCAGCCCGGGGACAGGGGGAAGTCAGCCCCAGCATTTT.